The entry that follows covers one T cell receptor beta chain sequence. The entry originates in a study of blood T cell repertoires in COVID-19. Study as a whole: Samples came from the United States, Italy and Spain, spanning acute and convalescent COVID-19.

The V gene lost 0 bases and the J gene lost 7 bases, with 8 bases spanning the gap. The germline CDR1 and CDR2 sequences are SGHAT and FQNNGV. CDR3 length: 13 residues. Profiling relied on immunoSEQ multiplex PCR, and the TCRdb table lists in-frame clones only, not all of them. The repertoire holds tens of thousands of clones, with about 82% as singletons. V and J are TRBV11-2 and TRBJ2-3; perhaps TRBD2 as D (5 bases). Sequencing input: peripheral blood. The clonotype comes from a woman aged 70-85 years with active or convalescent COVID-19. CDR3 loop: CASSLDRRNTQYF. DNA for the CDR3: TGTGCCAGCAGCTTAGATCGGAGGAATACGCAGTATTTT.